What follows is one T cell receptor beta chain and its context. Use of 60 Vbeta and 13 Jbeta primers characterized the PCR. Profiled with immunoSEQ multiplex PCR; TCRdb holds only in-frame clones, not every one. This table has roughly 110,000 clones, about four fifths appearing once. Samples came from healthy bone marrow donors. The junction had 7 bases not matched to a gene; V was cut back by 0 bases and J by 14 bases. Germline CDR1 SGHTA, CDR2 FQGTGA. This CDR3 is 13 amino acids long. This record belongs to a study of cytomegalovirus exposure and HLA in healthy donors. Sequencing used PBMCs. This chain uses TRBV7-3 with TRBJ2-1, with TRBD2 identical over 7 bases. The sequence came from a woman aged 45-60 years in good health and CMV-seropositive. CDR3 loop: CASSLTLGAGEFF. The CDR3 coding sequence is TGTGCCAGCAGCTTAACGTTAGGGGCGGGGGAGTTCTTC.